The 21 T cell receptor beta chains in this list originate from one sample, sequenced in a study of OX40 agonist ivuxolimab in advanced cancers. Using immunoSEQ multiplex PCR, the repertoire was profiled, and TCRdb retains in-frame clones only, with some absent. The sample holds fewer than 15,000 clones, about 90% seen once. The material sequenced was CD4+ or CD8+ T cells sorted from blood, taken in a trial of the OX40 agonist ivuxolimab. The origin of the receptors is an adult with an advanced solid tumor such as melanoma, head and neck, liver or kidney cancer.

The V call is TRBV10-3, the J call TRBJ2-7; D not certain. The V gene lost 4 bases and the J gene lost 2 bases, with 15 bases spanning the gap. This CDR3 contains 15 residues. Germline V gene sequence: CDR1 ENHRY, CDR2 SYGVKD. CDR3 region: CAISVRPADPYEQYF. CDR3 nucleotides: TGTGCCATCAGTGTCAGGCCAGCCGACCCCTACGAGCAGTACTTC.

The chain is built from TRBV6-4 and TRBJ2-3, with TRBD2 matching over 10 bases. Losses at the gene ends were 6 bases for V and 0 bases for J; bases not matched to a gene: 3. Germline-derived CDR1 and CDR2 are MRHNA and SNTAGT. CDR3 length: 15 amino acids. CDR3 protein: CASSLLAGSTDTQYF. The CDR3 bases are TGTGCCAGCAGCCTACTAGCGGGAAGCACAGATACGCAGTATTTT.

The chain couples TRBV9 to TRBJ2-1, with 12 bases lining up with TRBD2. V dropped 2 bases and J dropped 7; count of bases not matched to a gene: 13. The CDR3 runs to 18 residues. Germline lookup yields CDR1 SGDLS and CDR2 YYNGEE. DNA for the CDR3: TGTGCCAGCAGCGTCCGGACTAGCGGGGAGGGCTATAAAAATGAGCAGTTCTTC. It encodes CASSVRTSGEGYKNEQFF.

As for this clone: Other DNA sequences of this sample code for an identical CDR3. V gene TRBV19 combines with J gene TRBJ1-2; D gene ambiguous. The CDR3 is made up of 12 amino acids. Germline V gene lookup returns CDR1 LNHDA and CDR2 SQIVND (reference sequence). V was cut by 7 bases and J by 4 bases, with 10 bases left in between. The DNA of the CDR3 is TGTGCCAGTACCCTTGGGCCCTATGGCTACACCTTC. This translates into CASTLGPYGYTF.

J is TRBJ2-7 and V is TRBV7-8; D assignment may be TRBD1 or TRBD2 (5 bases each). This CDR3 spans 18 amino acids. V dropped 1 base and J dropped 5 bases, with 24 bases sitting between them. The germline gives CDR1 SGHVS, CDR2 FQNEAQ. For the CDR3, the DNA is TGTGCCAGCAGCTTAGTGGGGGAAGGGGCTAGAGGGTATGACGAGCAGTACTTC. Protein sequence: CASSLVGEGARGYDEQYF. The full variable domain, rest sourced from reference TRBV7-8 and TRBJ2-7, is GAGVSQSPRYKVAKRGQDVALRCDPISGHVSLFWYQQALGQGPEFLTYFQNEAQLDKSGLPSDRFFAERPEGSVSTLKIQRTQQEDSAVYLCASSLVGEGARGYDEQYFGPGTRLTVT.

The genes are TRBV5-8 and TRBJ2-7; no clear D. CDR1 and CDR2 (germline): SGHTS, YDEGEE. V shed 3 bases and J shed 3 bases, with 1 base lying between them. CDR3 size: 10 residues. CDR3 residues: CASSYYEQYF. In DNA, the CDR3 is TGTGCCAGCAGCTACTACGAGCAGTACTTC.

The chain combines TRBV19 with TRBJ2-2; 11 positions agree with TRBD2. Germline CDR1 is LNHDA and CDR2 is SQIVND (reference sequence). The length of the CDR3 is 17 residues. V was pared by 5 bases and J by 5 bases, with 10 bases of the junction left unmatched. This CDR3 is CASSSGSGGAWTGELFF. The CDR3 nucleotides are TGTGCCAGTAGTTCGGGTAGCGGGGGGGCTTGGACCGGGGAGCTGTTTTTT.

The CDR3 DNA sequence: TGTGCCAGCCATGTCGGGGACAGCTACGGTGAGCAGTTCTTC. Its protein is CASHVGDSYGEQFF. This chain connects TRBV6-1 to TRBJ2-1; 7 bases line up with TRBD1. This CDR3 is built from 14 residues. V was pared by 8 bases and J by 9 bases, with 13 bases of the junction left unmatched. CDR1 and CDR2 (germline): MNHNS, SASEGT.

The genes are TRBV9 and TRBJ2-7; D not certain. Germline values: CDR1 SGDLS, CDR2 YYNGEE. The CDR3 spans 12 residues. V was pared by 3 bases and J by 7 bases, with 11 bases between. Here the CDR3 reads CASSAGPGEQYF. CDR3 nucleotides: TGTGCCAGCAGCGCCGGCCCTGGGGAGCAGTACTTC.

V and J are TRBV15 and TRBJ1-1; perhaps TRBD1 as D (5 bases). Trimming took off 2 bases at V and 1 base at J, with 8 bases between the two ends. The germline gives CDR1 LNHNV, CDR2 YYDKDF (reference sequence). The CDR3 is 14 residues long. CDR3 bases: TGTGCCACCAGCAGATCCCAGGGGAACACTGAAGCTTTCTTT. Translating it yields CATSRSQGNTEAFF.

This sequence joins TRBV6-4 and TRBJ2-2; D unclear. V lost 2 bases to trimming and J lost 3 bases, with 4 bases between them. This CDR3 spans 13 amino acids. The germline V gene encodes CDR1 MRHNA and CDR2 SNTAGT. The CDR3 DNA reads as TGTGCCAGCAGTGACAGGGACACCGGGGAGCTGTTTTTT. Translation: CASSDRDTGELFF.

The chain is built from TRBV28 and TRBJ1-1, with D hard to call. CDR1 MDHEN and CDR2 SYDVKM come from the germline V gene. CDR3 length: 14 residues. V lost 7 bases to trimming and J lost 0 bases, with 12 bases between them. CDR3 loop: CASTSSWVNTEAFF. The DNA of the CDR3 is TGTGCCAGCACGTCGTCCTGGGTGAACACTGAAGCTTTCTTT. The complete variable domain, with remaining parts taken from reference TRBV28 and TRBJ1-1, reads DVKVTQSSRYLVKRTGEKVFLECVQDMDHENMFWYRQDPGLGLRLIYFSYDVKMKEKGDIPEGYSVSREKKERFSLILESASTNQTSMYLCASTSSWVNTEAFFGQGTRLTVV.

A few counts support this clone. The rearrangement joins TRBV7-9 to TRBJ2-7, with unresolved D. The CDR3 extends over 11 amino acids. The V end lost 1 base, the J end lost 5 bases, and 3 bases lay between the germline ends. The V gene's germline CDR1 is SEHNR and CDR2 FQNEAQ (reference sequence). DNA for the CDR3: TGTGCCAGCAGCTTAGGGGACGAGCAGTACTTC. Translated: CASSLGDEQYF.

This clone came up once. The chain couples TRBV10-3 to TRBJ1-4, with D perhaps TRBD1 (5 bases). The V and J ends lost 0 bases and 4 bases respectively, with 9 bases between them. The CDR3 sequence is 15 residues long. Germline V gene data show CDR1 as ENHRY and CDR2 as SYGVKD. CDR3 sequence: CAISESGALNEKLFF. In DNA form, the CDR3 reads TGTGCCATCAGTGAGTCCGGGGCCCTTAATGAAAAACTGTTTTTT.

The V and J genes are TRBV7-9 and TRBJ2-1, with D tentatively TRBD2 (6 bases). Germline CDR1 and CDR2: SEHNR and FQNEAQ (reference sequence). V lost 1 base and J lost 10, with 11 bases in between. This CDR3 region has 13 residues. The CDR3 protein is CASSLGRGGEQFF. CDR3 DNA: TGTGCCAGCAGCTTAGGGAGGGGTGGGGAGCAGTTCTTC.

V gene TRBV11-2 combines with J gene TRBJ2-7; D ambiguous. V was pared by 1 base and J by 3 bases, with 10 bases between. This CDR3 region has 14 residues. Germline CDR1 reads SGHAT; CDR2 reads FQNNGV. CDR3 sequence (DNA): TGTGCCAGCAGCTTAGCAGACTGGAACTACGAGCAGTACTTC. Protein: CASSLADWNYEQYF. Full variable domain (remainder filled in from reference TRBV11-2 and TRBJ2-7): EAGVAQSPRYKIIEKRQSVAFWCNPISGHATLYWYQQILGQGPKLLIQFQNNGVVDDSQLPKDRFSAERLKGVDSTLKIQPAKLEDSAVYLCASSLADWNYEQYFGPGTRLTVT.

The chain combines TRBV7-9 with TRBJ2-7; no clear D gene. The germline V and J ends were trimmed by 1 base and 3 bases, with 7 bases remaining between them. The CDR3 has 13 residues. Germline CDR1 and CDR2: SEHNR and FQNEAQ (reference sequence). In DNA form, the CDR3 reads TGTGCCAGCAGCTTAGGAGGTTTCTACGAGCAGTACTTC. Its translation: CASSLGGFYEQYF. Variable domain in full (rest from reference TRBV7-9 and TRBJ2-7): DTGVSQNPRHKITKRGQNVTFRCDPISEHNRLYWYRQTLGQGPEFLTYFQNEAQLEKSRLLSDRFSAERPKGSFSTLEIQRTEQGDSAMYLCASSLGGFYEQYFGPGTRLTVT.

The chain couples TRBV7-9 to TRBJ1-2; D call uncertain. Trimming removed 3 bases from V and 4 bases from J, with 15 bases in between. Per germline, CDR1 SEHNR and CDR2 FQNEAQ (reference sequence). CDR3 size: 15 residues. In DNA, the CDR3 is TGTGCCAGCAGCTTTGCAAGATTTTTAACCTATGGCTACACCTTC. Protein: CASSFARFLTYGYTF. Based on the CDR3 plus reference TRBV7-9 and TRBJ1-2, the full variable domain is DTGVSQNPRHKITKRGQNVTFRCDPISEHNRLYWYRQTLGQGPEFLTYFQNEAQLEKSRLLSDRFSAERPKGSFSTLEIQRTEQGDSAMYLCASSFARFLTYGYTFGSGTRLTVV.

V gene TRBV18 combines with J gene TRBJ2-5; D remains ambiguous. The V and J ends lost 3 bases and 2 bases respectively, with 7 bases between them. The CDR3 loop spans 13 amino acids. CDR1 is KGHSH and CDR2 is LQKENI in the germline V gene. The CDR3 region is CASSPDEQETQYF. In DNA, the CDR3 is TGTGCCAGCTCACCGGACGAACAAGAGACCCAGTACTTC.

J is TRBJ1-1 and V is TRBV6-5; D call uncertain. CDR1 is MNHEY and CDR2 is SVGAGI in the germline V gene. Trimming cost V 6 bases and J 5 bases, with 10 bases left between them. This CDR3 is built from 12 residues. The CDR3 region has the DNA TGTGCCAGCAGCTTGGCGGGGACTGAAGCTTTCTTT. Translated: CASSLAGTEAFF.

This rearrangement joins TRBV7-2 to TRBJ1-5; no reliable D call. This CDR3 contains 17 residues. Deletions cut 1 base from V and 0 bases from J, with 13 bases between. CDR1 is SGHTA, CDR2 FQGNSA, per germline. CDR3 sequence (DNA): TGTGCCAGCAGCTTAGAATCGATTGCTTATAGCAATCAGCCCCAGCATTTT. Translating gives CASSLESIAYSNQPQHF. The whole variable domain, filled in from reference TRBV7-2 and TRBJ1-5, reads GAGVSQSPSNKVTEKGKDVELRCDPISGHTALYWYRQSLGQGLEFLIYFQGNSAPDKSGLPSDRFSAERTGGSVSTLTIQRTQQEDSAVYLCASSLESIAYSNQPQHFGDGTRLSIL.